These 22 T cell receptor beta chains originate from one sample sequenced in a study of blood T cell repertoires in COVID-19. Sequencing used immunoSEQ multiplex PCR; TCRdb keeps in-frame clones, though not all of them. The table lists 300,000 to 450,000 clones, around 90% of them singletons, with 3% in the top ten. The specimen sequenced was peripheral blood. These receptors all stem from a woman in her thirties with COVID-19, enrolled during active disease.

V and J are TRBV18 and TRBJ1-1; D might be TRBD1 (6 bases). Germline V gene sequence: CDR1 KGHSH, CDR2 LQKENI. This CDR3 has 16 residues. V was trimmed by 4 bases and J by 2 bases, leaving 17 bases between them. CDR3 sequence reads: CASSRGGAGENTEAFF. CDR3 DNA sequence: TGTGCCAGCTCACGAGGGGGGGCTGGGGAAAACACTGAAGCTTTCTTT.

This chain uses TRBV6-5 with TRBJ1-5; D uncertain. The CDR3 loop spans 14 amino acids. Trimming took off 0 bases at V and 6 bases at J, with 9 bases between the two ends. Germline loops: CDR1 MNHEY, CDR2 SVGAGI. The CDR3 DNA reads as TGTGCCAGCAGTTACTCGAGATCGTTTCAGCCCCAGCATTTT. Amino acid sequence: CASSYSRSFQPQHF.

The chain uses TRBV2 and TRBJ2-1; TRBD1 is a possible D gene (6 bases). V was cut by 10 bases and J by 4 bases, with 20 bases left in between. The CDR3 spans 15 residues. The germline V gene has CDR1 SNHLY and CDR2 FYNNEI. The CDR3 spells CATPGSGGPYNEQFF. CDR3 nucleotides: TGTGCCACACCTGGCAGTGGGGGCCCGTACAATGAGCAGTTCTTC.

The CDR3 DNA is TGTGCCAGCAGCCAGGGACTAGCGGGAGTCGATGAGCAGTTCTTC. It specifies CASSQGLAGVDEQFF. The chain has TRBV7-2 and TRBJ2-1, with TRBD2 matching over 14 bases. CDR3 size: 15 residues. V was pared by 5 bases and J by 8 bases, with 5 bases of the junction left unmatched. The germline V gene has CDR1 SGHTA and CDR2 FQGNSA. Based on the CDR3 plus reference TRBV7-2 and TRBJ2-1, the full variable domain is GAGVSQSPSNKVTEKGKDVELRCDPISGHTALYWYRQSLGQGLEFLIYFQGNSAPDKSGLPSDRFSAERTGGSVSTLTIQRTQQEDSAVYLCASSQGLAGVDEQFFGPGTRLTVL.

For the CDR3, the DNA is TGTGCCAGCAGCAGATCAGGGGATACGCAGTATTTT. Its translation: CASSRSGDTQYF. The rearrangement links TRBV11-2 to TRBJ2-3; tentative D call: TRBD1 (5 bases). CDR3 size: 12 residues. CDR1 and CDR2 (germline): SGHAT, FQNNGV. The V end was cut by 5 bases, the J end by 6 bases, with 9 bases between.

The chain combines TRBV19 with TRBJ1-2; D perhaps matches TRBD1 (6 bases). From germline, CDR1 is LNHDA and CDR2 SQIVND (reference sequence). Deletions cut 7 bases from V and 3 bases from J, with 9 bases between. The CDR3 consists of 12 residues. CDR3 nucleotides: TGTGCCAGTAACAGGGCTGACTATGGCTACACCTTC. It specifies CASNRADYGYTF.

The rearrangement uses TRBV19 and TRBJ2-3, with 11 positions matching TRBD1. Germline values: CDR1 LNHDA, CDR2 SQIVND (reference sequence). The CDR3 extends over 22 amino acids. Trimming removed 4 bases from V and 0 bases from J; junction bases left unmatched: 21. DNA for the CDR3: TGTGCCAGTAGTACCAGGACAGGGGGCCGACTAGCTGGGATTCCTAGCACAGATACGCAGTATTTT. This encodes CASSTRTGGRLAGIPSTDTQYF. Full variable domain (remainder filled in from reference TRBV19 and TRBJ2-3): DGGITQSPKYLFRKEGQNVTLSCEQNLNHDAMYWYRQDPGQGLRLIYYSQIVNDFQKGDIAEGYSVSREKKESFPLTVTSAQKNPTAFYLCASSTRTGGRLAGIPSTDTQYFGPGTRLTVL.

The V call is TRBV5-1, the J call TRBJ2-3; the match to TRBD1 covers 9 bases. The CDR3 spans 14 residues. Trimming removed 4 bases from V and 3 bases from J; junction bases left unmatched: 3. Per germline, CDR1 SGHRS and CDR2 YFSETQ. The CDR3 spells CASSEDRGTDTQYF. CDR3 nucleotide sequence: TGCGCCAGCAGCGAGGACAGGGGAACAGATACGCAGTATTTT.

CDR3 nucleotide sequence: TGTGCCAGCAGCTTAGCGGTCGGGTCAGCTGGAAACACCATATATTTT. As protein: CASSLAVGSAGNTIYF. The V and J genes are TRBV7-2 and TRBJ1-3; D is unresolved. Germline V gene lookup returns CDR1 SGHTA and CDR2 FQGNSA. This CDR3 contains 16 residues. Trimming pared 0 bases from V and 2 bases from J, leaving 11 bases between.

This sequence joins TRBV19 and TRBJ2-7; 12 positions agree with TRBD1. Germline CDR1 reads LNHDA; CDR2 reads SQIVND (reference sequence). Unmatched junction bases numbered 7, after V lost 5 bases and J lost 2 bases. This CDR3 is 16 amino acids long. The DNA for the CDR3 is TGTGCCAGTAGTCCGGGGGACAGGGGGCTCACCTACGAGCAGTACTTC. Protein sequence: CASSPGDRGLTYEQYF. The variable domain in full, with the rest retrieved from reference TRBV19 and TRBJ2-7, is DGGITQSPKYLFRKEGQNVTLSCEQNLNHDAMYWYRQDPGQGLRLIYYSQIVNDFQKGDIAEGYSVSREKKESFPLTVTSAQKNPTAFYLCASSPGDRGLTYEQYFGPGTRLTVT.

This chain's CDR3 is CASSLAGTGGNEQFF. In DNA form, the CDR3 reads TGCGCCAGCAGCTTGGCCGGGACAGGGGGCAATGAGCAGTTCTTC. The J gene is TRBJ2-1, the V gene TRBV5-1; 11 bases are a match to TRBD1. This CDR3 region has 15 residues. The germline CDR1 and CDR2 sequences are SGHRS and YFSETQ. Trimming cost V 0 bases and J 6 bases; bases outside gene matches: 2.

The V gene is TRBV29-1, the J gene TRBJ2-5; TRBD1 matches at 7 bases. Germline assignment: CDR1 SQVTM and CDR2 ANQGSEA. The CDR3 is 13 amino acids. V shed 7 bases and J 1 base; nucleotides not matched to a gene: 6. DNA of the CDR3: TGCAGCGGGGCAGGGGGACCCCAAGAGACCCAGTACTTC. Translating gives CSGAGGPQETQYF.

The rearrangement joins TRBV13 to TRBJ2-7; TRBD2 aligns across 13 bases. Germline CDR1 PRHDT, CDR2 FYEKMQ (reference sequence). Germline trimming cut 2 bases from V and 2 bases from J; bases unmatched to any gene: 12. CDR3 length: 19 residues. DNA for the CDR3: TGTGCCAGCAGCTTAATCCCCCGCTGGACTAGCGGGGGAACCTACGAGCAGTACTTC. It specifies CASSLIPRWTSGGTYEQYF.

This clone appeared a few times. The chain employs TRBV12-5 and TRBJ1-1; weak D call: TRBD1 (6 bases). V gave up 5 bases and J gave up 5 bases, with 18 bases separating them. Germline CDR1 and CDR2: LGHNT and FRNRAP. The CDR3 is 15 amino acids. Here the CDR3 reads CASGRLRGLGTEAFF. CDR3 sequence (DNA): TGTGCTAGTGGTCGCCTCAGGGGCCTAGGGACTGAAGCTTTCTTT.

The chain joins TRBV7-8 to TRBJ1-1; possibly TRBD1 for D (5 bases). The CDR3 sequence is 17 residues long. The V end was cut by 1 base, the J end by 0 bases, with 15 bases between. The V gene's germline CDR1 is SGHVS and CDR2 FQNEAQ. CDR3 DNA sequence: TGTGCCAGCAGCTTAGGGGCCCCTAGGGGCATGAACACTGAAGCTTTCTTT. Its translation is CASSLGAPRGMNTEAFF.

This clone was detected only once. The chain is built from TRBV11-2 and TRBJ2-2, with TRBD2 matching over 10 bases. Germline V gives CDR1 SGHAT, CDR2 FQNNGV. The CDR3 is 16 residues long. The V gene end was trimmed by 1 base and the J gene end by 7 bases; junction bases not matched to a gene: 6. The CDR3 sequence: CASSLALAGAGGELFF. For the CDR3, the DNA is TGTGCCAGCAGCTTAGCCCTAGCGGGGGCGGGCGGGGAGCTGTTTTTT.

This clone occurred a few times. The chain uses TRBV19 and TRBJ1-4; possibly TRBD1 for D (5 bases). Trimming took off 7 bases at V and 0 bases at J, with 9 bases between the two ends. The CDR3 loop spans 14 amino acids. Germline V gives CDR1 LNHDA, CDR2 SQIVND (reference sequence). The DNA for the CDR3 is TGTGCCAGTACCGACAGTGCAACTAATGAAAAACTGTTTTTT. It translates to CASTDSATNEKLFF. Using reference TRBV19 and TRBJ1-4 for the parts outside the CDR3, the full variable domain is DGGITQSPKYLFRKEGQNVTLSCEQNLNHDAMYWYRQDPGQGLRLIYYSQIVNDFQKGDIAEGYSVSREKKESFPLTVTSAQKNPTAFYLCASTDSATNEKLFFGSGTQLSVL.

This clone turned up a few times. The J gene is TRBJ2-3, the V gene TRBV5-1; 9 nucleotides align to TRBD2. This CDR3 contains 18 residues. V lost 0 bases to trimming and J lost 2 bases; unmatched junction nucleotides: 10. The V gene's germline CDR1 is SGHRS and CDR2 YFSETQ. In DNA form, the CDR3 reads TGCGCCAGCAGCTTGGCCTCATTTAGCGGGAGAACCACAGATACGCAGTATTTT. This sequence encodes CASSLASFSGRTTDTQYF.

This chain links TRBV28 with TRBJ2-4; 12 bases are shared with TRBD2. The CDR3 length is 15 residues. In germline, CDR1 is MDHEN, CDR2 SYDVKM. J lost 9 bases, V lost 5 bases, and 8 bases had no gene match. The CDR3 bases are TGTGCCAGCAGTATTAGACTAGCGGGAGTTGTCATTCAGTACTTC. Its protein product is CASSIRLAGVVIQYF. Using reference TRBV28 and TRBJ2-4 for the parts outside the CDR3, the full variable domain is DVKVTQSSRYLVKRTGEKVFLECVQDMDHENMFWYRQDPGLGLRLIYFSYDVKMKEKGDIPEGYSVSREKKERFSLILESASTNQTSMYLCASSIRLAGVVIQYFGAGTRLSVL.

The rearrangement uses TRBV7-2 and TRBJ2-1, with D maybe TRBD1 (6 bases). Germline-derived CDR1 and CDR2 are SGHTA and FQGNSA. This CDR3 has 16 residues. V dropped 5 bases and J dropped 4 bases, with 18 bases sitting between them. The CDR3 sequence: CASSLNRARFYNEQFF. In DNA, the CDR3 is TGTGCCAGCAGCCTTAACAGGGCACGCTTTTACAATGAGCAGTTCTTC.

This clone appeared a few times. This CDR3 reads CASSLMFIAGELFF. CDR3 nucleotide sequence: TGTGCCAGCAGCCTAATGTTTATAGCCGGGGAGCTGTTTTTT. The J gene is TRBJ2-2, the V gene TRBV3-1 (or the pseudogene TRBV3-2), with no clear D. CDR1 is LGHDT and CDR2 is YNNKEL in the germline V gene (reference sequence). The CDR3 is 14 amino acids. The V and J ends lost 4 bases and 6 bases respectively, with 12 bases between them.

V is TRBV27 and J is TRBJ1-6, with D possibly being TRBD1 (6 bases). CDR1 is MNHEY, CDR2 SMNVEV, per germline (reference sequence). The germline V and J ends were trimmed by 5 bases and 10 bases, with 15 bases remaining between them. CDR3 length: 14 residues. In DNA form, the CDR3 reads TGTGCCAGCAGTCCGCACAGGGTAGAGTCACCCCTCCACTTT. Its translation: CASSPHRVESPLHF.